Presented here are 12 T cell receptor beta chains from one specimen sequenced in a study of cytomegalovirus exposure and HLA in healthy donors (dated 2017 in TCRdb). Library preparation used the immunoSEQ multiplex PCR assay. A mixture of 60 forward primers for TCR Vbeta segments and 13 reverse primers for TCR Jbeta segments was used in the multiplex PCR. TCRdb mirrors the immuneACCESS table, restricted to in-frame sequences. Some clones are absent from its copies; in checked studies, under half trace to an unresolved V gene, and the reason for the others is unknown. This sample has some 130,000 clones in its table, and 80% to 90% of those were observed once. The top ten hold approximately 11% of the sample. The sequenced sample consisted of PBMCs. Receptors were obtained from a male donor in good health and CMV-seropositive.

This clone was seen a handful of times. The V call is TRBV19, the J call TRBJ2-1; 10 bases are shared with TRBD2. V shed 1 base, J shed 5 bases, and the junction held 2 bases outside the gene matches. CDR1 is LNHDA and CDR2 is SQIVND in the germline V gene (reference sequence). This CDR3 has 15 residues. CDR3 nucleotides: TGTGCCAGTAGTATAGGTCTAGCGGGAGACAATGAGCAGTTCTTC. Translating it yields CASSIGLAGDNEQFF.

The chain uses TRBV11-2 and TRBJ1-3; D is ambiguous. Germline loops: CDR1 SGHAT, CDR2 FQNNGV. The germline V and J ends were trimmed by 2 bases and 8 bases, with 10 bases remaining between them. This CDR3 has 13 residues. The CDR3 here is CASSLHLGDTIYF. The DNA of the CDR3 is TGTGCCAGCAGCTTACACTTGGGAGACACCATATATTTT.

V is TRBV13 and J is TRBJ2-7; D is perhaps TRBD1 (5 bases). Germline V CDR1 and CDR2: PRHDT, FYEKMQ (reference sequence). The CDR3 runs 13 residues. V was shortened by 6 bases and J by 2 bases, with 11 bases between the two germline ends. The CDR3, as DNA: TGTGCCAGCAGATTTAGGGGCGCCTACGAGCAGTACTTC. Its protein is CASRFRGAYEQYF. Using reference TRBV13 and TRBJ2-7 for the parts outside the CDR3, the full variable domain is AAGVIQSPRHLIKEKRETATLKCYPIPRHDTVYWYQQGPGQDPQFLISFYEKMQSDKGSIPDRFSAQQFSDYHSELNMSSLELGDSALYFCASRFRGAYEQYFGPGTRLTVT.

The chain is built from TRBV10-3 and TRBJ2-2; TRBD2 aligns across 8 bases. The V segment lost 0 bases and the J segment 6 bases; nucleotides outside the gene matches: 6. This CDR3 contains 16 residues. Germline CDR1 and CDR2: ENHRY and SYGVKD. In DNA form, the CDR3 reads TGTGCCATCAGTGAGTCGTCGGGAGGGCCATCCGGGGAGCTGTTTTTT. This encodes CAISESSGGPSGELFF.

This rearrangement joins TRBV5-1 to TRBJ2-3; 8 bases are shared with TRBD1. With V trimmed by 5 bases and J by 3 bases, 8 bases remained unmatched. The CDR3 spans 15 residues. Germline V gene lookup returns CDR1 SGHRS and CDR2 YFSETQ. DNA for the CDR3: TGCGCCAGCAGTTCAGGACAGGGAAGGACAGATACGCAGTATTTT. Its protein is CASSSGQGRTDTQYF.

The rearrangement links TRBV28 to TRBJ1-2, with D possibly being TRBD1 (6 bases). Trimming left V 7 bases short and J 8 bases short, with 17 bases between. The length of the CDR3 is 13 residues. CDR1 MDHEN and CDR2 SYDVKM come from the germline V gene. In DNA, the CDR3 is TGTGCCAGCATTCAACACAGGGCAAAGGGCTACACCTTC. It is translated as CASIQHRAKGYTF.

CDR3 in DNA: TGTGCCAGCAGCGCCCCCGAGGGAAATGGCTACACCTTC. Translating gives CASSAPEGNGYTF. The rearrangement uses TRBV9 and TRBJ1-2; D remains ambiguous. Deletions cut 3 bases from V and 6 bases from J, with 12 bases between. CDR3 size: 13 residues. Germline V gene sequence: CDR1 SGDLS, CDR2 YYNGEE. Full variable domain (remainder filled in from reference TRBV9 and TRBJ1-2): DSGVTQTPKHLITATGQRVTLRCSPRSGDLSVYWYQQSLDQGLQFLIQYYNGEERAKGNILERFSAQQFPDLHSELNLSSLELGDSALYFCASSAPEGNGYTFGSGTRLTVV.

The gene calls are TRBV19 and TRBJ2-3; D call uncertain. CDR1 and CDR2 from the germline V gene are LNHDA and SQIVND (reference sequence). The CDR3 is made up of 13 amino acids. Trimming shortened V by 5 bases and J by 3 bases, and 9 bases separated the two germline ends. CDR3 nucleotides: TGTGCCAGTAGTGATGCCGGTACAGATACGCAGTATTTT. Translated: CASSDAGTDTQYF.

This clone appeared a single time. The rearrangement joins TRBV30 to TRBJ1-2, with D possibly TRBD1 on 5 matching bases. The V and J ends lost 8 bases and 8 bases respectively, with 21 bases between them. This CDR3 region has 13 residues. Per germline, CDR1 GTSNPN and CDR2 SVGIG (reference sequence). CDR3 residues: CAQIRVGPMGYTF. For the CDR3, the DNA is TGTGCCCAGATCAGGGTTGGCCCTATGGGCTACACCTTC.

J is TRBJ2-3 and V is TRBV7-3; TRBD2 agrees at 10 bases. Trimming cost V 1 base and J 6 bases; bases outside gene matches: 10. The CDR3 loop spans 17 amino acids. CDR1 is SGHTA and CDR2 is FQGTGA in the germline V gene. The CDR3 loop is CASSLRGAGGPGDTQYF. The CDR3 nucleotides read TGTGCCAGCAGCTTAAGGGGAGCGGGAGGGCCGGGGGATACGCAGTATTTT. Complete variable domain (other parts from reference TRBV7-3 and TRBJ2-3): GAGVSQTPSNKVTEKGKYVELRCDPISGHTALYWYRQSLGQGPEFLIYFQGTGAADDSGLPNDRFFAVRPEGSVSTLKIQRTERGDSAVYLCASSLRGAGGPGDTQYFGPGTRLTVL.

The chain couples TRBV18 to TRBJ2-1; 7 bases map to TRBD2. V was clipped by 8 bases and J by 9 bases; unmatched bases: 16. CDR1 is KGHSH and CDR2 is LQKENI in the germline V gene. This CDR3 is built from 15 residues. The CDR3 reads CASTPWGGSPGEQFF. The CDR3 DNA reads TGTGCCAGCACCCCGTGGGGGGGGTCCCCCGGTGAGCAGTTCTTC.

The chain uses TRBV5-3 and TRBJ2-7; weak D call: TRBD1 (5 bases). TRBV5-3 is sorted into the ORF group, with uncertain function. V was trimmed by 1 base and J by 3 bases, leaving 11 bases between them. CDR3 size: 14 residues. The CDR3 protein is CARSLFPRVYEQYF. CDR3 in DNA: TGTGCCAGAAGCTTGTTCCCCAGGGTCTACGAGCAGTACTTC.